Following are 14 T cell receptor beta chains from one sample sequenced in a study of blood T cell repertoires in COVID-19. Assay: immunoSEQ multiplex PCR; the TCRdb copy retains only in-frame clones and omits some. Here the sample spans 75,000 to 100,000 clones, about 80% being singletons. The specimen sequenced was peripheral blood. The receptors shown here come from a man aged 65 to 85 with acute or convalescent COVID-19.

V is TRBV6-6 and J is TRBJ2-3; D is ambiguous. The CDR3 length is 14 residues. The germline V gene has CDR1 MNHNY and CDR2 SVGAGI (reference sequence). Trimming took 9 bases from V and 2 from J, leaving 15 bases between them. DNA for the CDR3: TGTGCCAGTCGAAAACAACCCCCCACAGATACGCAGTATTTT. Its translation is CASRKQPPTDTQYF.

V gene TRBV28 combines with J gene TRBJ1-1; possibly TRBD1 for D (6 bases). CDR3 length equals 15 residues. Per germline, CDR1 MDHEN and CDR2 SYDVKM. The germline V and J ends were trimmed by 6 bases and 1 base, with 15 bases remaining between them. CDR3 loop: CASRYSQTGNTEAFF. The CDR3, as DNA: TGTGCCAGCAGATATAGCCAGACAGGGAACACTGAAGCTTTCTTT.

This chain links TRBV2 with TRBJ1-5; the D gene is possibly TRBD1 (5 bases). Trimming pared 4 bases from V and 2 bases from J, leaving 12 bases between. The germline CDR1 and CDR2 sequences are SNHLY and FYNNEI. CDR3 length: 15 amino acids. The CDR3 coding sequence is TGTGCCAGCAGTGTTGGAGGGGCGGGCAATCAGCCCCAGCATTTT. Its protein is CASSVGGAGNQPQHF. The complete variable domain, with remaining parts taken from reference TRBV2 and TRBJ1-5, reads EPEVTQTPSHQVTQMGQEVILRCVPISNHLYFYWYRQILGQKVEFLVSFYNNEISEKSEIFDDQFSVERPDGSNFTLKIRSTKLEDSAMYFCASSVGGAGNQPQHFGDGTRLSIL.

The chain recombines TRBV12-1 with TRBJ1-1; the table's D call of TRBD1 was not tested on the DNA. TRBV12-1 is a pseudogene segment. CDR3 length: 14 amino acids. DNA of the CDR3: TGTGCCAGCAGCTTACCAGGAATGAACACTGAAGCTTTCTTT. Translating gives CASSLPGMNTEAFF.

This chain joins TRBV27 and TRBJ2-7; 11 bases map to TRBD2. V shed 4 bases, J shed 3 bases, and the junction held 5 bases outside the gene matches. The CDR3 loop spans 15 amino acids. Germline loops: CDR1 MNHEY, CDR2 SMNVEV (reference sequence). CDR3 region: CASSSATSGDYEQYF. DNA for the CDR3: TGTGCCAGCAGTTCCGCGACTAGCGGGGACTACGAGCAGTACTTC.

The chain couples TRBV5-3 to TRBJ2-7; TRBD2 matches 9 bases. TRBV5-3 is recorded as an ORF, its role being uncertain. Trimming cost V 3 bases and J 0 bases; bases outside gene matches: 7. The CDR3 covers 16 residues. The CDR3 protein is CARSSRLAVPSYEQYF. In DNA form, the CDR3 reads TGTGCCAGAAGCTCCAGACTAGCGGTCCCCTCCTACGAGCAGTACTTC.

This clone was seen a handful of times. The chain carries TRBV5-4 and TRBJ1-1; 12 nucleotides match TRBD1. This CDR3 is 16 amino acids long. Germline trimming cut 4 bases from V and 5 bases from J; bases unmatched to any gene: 9. Germline V lookup: CDR1 SGHNT, CDR2 YYREEE (reference sequence). The CDR3 protein is CASSPRDRGRGTEAFF. In nucleotides, the CDR3 is TGTGCCAGCAGCCCCCGGGACAGGGGGCGCGGAACTGAAGCTTTCTTT.

The chain employs TRBV11-2 and TRBJ2-1; the match to TRBD2 covers 9 bases. The CDR3 extends over 16 amino acids. The J segment lost 4 bases and the V segment lost 4 bases, leaving 8 bases of the junction unmatched. In germline, CDR1 is SGHAT, CDR2 FQNNGV. CDR3 in amino acids: CASSSRRGRAYNEQFF. For the CDR3, the DNA is TGTGCCAGCAGCTCGCGCCGCGGGAGGGCTTACAATGAGCAGTTCTTC.

The rearrangement uses TRBV4-2 and TRBJ2-1; D ambiguous. Germline values: CDR1 LGHNA, CDR2 YNFKEQ. The CDR3 sequence is 14 residues long. V lost 0 bases, J lost 4 bases, and 7 bases lay in between. The CDR3 bases are TGTGCCAGCAGCCAAGATCCCCAGTACAATGAGCAGTTCTTC. This translates into CASSQDPQYNEQFF.

The chain employs TRBV7-4 and TRBJ2-1, with D maybe TRBD2 (6 bases). The germline V gene encodes CDR1 SGHVT and CDR2 SQSDAQ. V lost 2 bases and J lost 3, with 20 bases in between. The CDR3 sequence is 18 residues long. In DNA, the CDR3 is TGTGCCAGCAGCTTATGGGGAGGAGATAGCGTTATCTACAATGAGCAGTTCTTC. As protein: CASSLWGGDSVIYNEQFF. The entire variable domain, with the rest obtained from reference TRBV7-4 and TRBJ2-1, is as follows: GAGVSQSPRYKVAKRGRDVALRCDSISGHVTLYWYRQTLGQGSEVLTYSQSDAQRDKSGRPSGRFSAERPERSVSTLKIQRTEQGDSAVYLCASSLWGGDSVIYNEQFFGPGTRLTVL.

The rearrangement joins TRBV6-6 to TRBJ2-7, with TRBD2 matching 8 bases. Germline V gene sequence: CDR1 MNHNY, CDR2 SVGAGI (reference sequence). V trimming: 8 bases; J trimming: 4 bases; junction bases outside the gene matches: 10. The CDR3 has 14 residues. The DNA for the CDR3 is TGTGCCAGCGGGAGAGCGGGAGCGGGGTACGAGCAGTACTTC. It translates to CASGRAGAGYEQYF.

The rearrangement links TRBV7-9 to TRBJ1-3; the D gene is possibly TRBD1 (6 bases). Trimming left V 2 bases short and J 3 bases short, with 14 bases between. The CDR3 loop spans 16 amino acids. The germline CDR1 and CDR2 sequences are SEHNR and FQNEAQ (reference sequence). The CDR3 here is CASSLRNRDYGNTIYF. CDR3 DNA: TGTGCCAGCAGCTTAAGGAACAGGGATTATGGAAACACCATATATTTT.

This chain joins TRBV28 and TRBJ1-1; 9 nucleotides line up with TRBD1. Germline-derived CDR1 and CDR2 are MDHEN and SYDVKM. The CDR3 sequence is 15 residues long. The junction had 10 bases not matched to a gene; V was cut back by 5 bases and J by 6 bases. Written as DNA, the CDR3 is TGTGCCAGCAGTCCTCTTCTTGGGGACAGGGCTGAAGCTTTCTTT. It translates to CASSPLLGDRAEAFF.

J is TRBJ1-1 and V is TRBV29-1; D possibly corresponds to TRBD1 (6 bases). CDR1 SQVTM and CDR2 ANQGSEA come from the germline V gene. Trimming stripped 3 bases from V and 4 bases from J, with 6 bases between. The CDR3 spans 11 residues. The CDR3 loop is CSVDRGTEAFF. The CDR3 nucleotides read TGCAGCGTTGACAGGGGCACTGAAGCTTTCTTT.